This T cell receptor beta chain was found in a study of Graves' ophthalmopathy and Graves' hyperthyroidism. Study-wide results and limits: Ophthalmopathy versus stable hyperthyroidism: 13-signature model gave just under 90% sensitivity, less than 82% specificity. The model forecast ophthalmopathy progression, reaching roughly 71% sensitivity and about 75% specificity. Blood repertoires reportedly contained most expanded thyroid clonotypes above 0.001 frequency.

A diagnosis was made from clinical symptoms together with serum thyroxine, TRAb, thyroid ultrasound and orbital computed tomography. This clonotype showed up many times. What it binds is not known. V lost 2 bases to trimming and J lost 4 bases, with 8 bases between them. Germline V lookup: CDR1 MDHEN, CDR2 SYDVKM. The CDR3 consists of 13 residues. RNA transcripts provided the template for amplifying TCR beta CDR3 regions. A first-round RT-PCR used HTBI primers, followed by a second-round multiplex PCR. TCRdb passed the multiplex PCR reads through MiXCR, listing each CDR3 protein once. The data show roughly 500,000 distinct CDR3 sequences, approximately 15% seen once.

This receptor was taken from a woman between 25 and 40 years old with Graves' ophthalmopathy. This chain joins TRBV28 and TRBJ1-2; D uncertain. The sequenced sample consisted of blood. The CDR3 region is CASSLRSSYGYTF. The CDR3 DNA reads TGTGCCAGCAGTTTAAGGTCTTCCTATGGCTACACCTTC.